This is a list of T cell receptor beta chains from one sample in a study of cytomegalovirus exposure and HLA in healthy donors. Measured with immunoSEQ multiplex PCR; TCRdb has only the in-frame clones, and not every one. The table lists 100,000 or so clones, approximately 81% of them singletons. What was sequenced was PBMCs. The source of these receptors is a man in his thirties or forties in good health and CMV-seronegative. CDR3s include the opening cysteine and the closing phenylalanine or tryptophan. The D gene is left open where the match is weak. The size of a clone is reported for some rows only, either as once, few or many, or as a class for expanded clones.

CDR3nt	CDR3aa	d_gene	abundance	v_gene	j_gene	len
TGTGCCAGCAGCCCCCGGGACAACTCCTACGAGCAGTACTTC	CASSPRDNSYEQYF	.	.	TRBV27	TRBJ2-7	14
TGTGCCATCAGGAACCGGACAGGGGTATACAATGAGCAGTTCTTC	CAIRNRTGVYNEQFF	TRBD1	.	TRBV10-3	TRBJ2-1	15
TGTGCCAGTAGACCAACCAGGTCGTCGCAACTGTTTTTT	CASRPTRSSQLFF	.	.	TRBV19	TRBJ1-4	13
TGTGCCAGCAGTTCCTCCGGGACAGGGAGGCGCGAGCAGTACTTC	CASSSSGTGRREQYF	TRBD1	.	TRBV27	TRBJ2-7	15
TGTGCCAGCAGCCGGACAAGGAACGATTCACCCCTCCACTTT	CASSRTRNDSPLHF	.	.	TRBV6-5	TRBJ1-6	14
TGCGCCAGCAGTGAACCCCCCCACAGGCCTCGGGAGACCCAGTACTTC	CASSEPPHRPRETQYF	.	few	TRBV10-2	TRBJ2-5	16
TGCGCCAGCAGCGCGGGGACTAGCGGTTTGATGCGTGAGCAGTTCTTC	CASSAGTSGLMREQFF	TRBD2	.	TRBV5-1	TRBJ2-1	16
TGCAGCGCGAAACTAGCGGTGAGCTCCTACGAGCAGTACTTC	CSAKLAVSSYEQYF	TRBD2	.	TRBV29-1	TRBJ2-7	14
TGTGCCAGCAGCTTAGGCGGGACAGGGGGCAATGAGCAGTTCTTC	CASSLGGTGGNEQFF	TRBD1	.	TRBV7-9	TRBJ2-1	15
TGCGCCAGCAGCTTGGGGACATCGGCAGATACGCAGTATTTT	CASSLGTSADTQYF	.	.	TRBV5-1	TRBJ2-3	14
TGTGCCAGCAGTTTAGGGGGGGCTGGGGCCAACGTCCTGACTTTC	CASSLGGAGANVLTF	TRBD2	.	TRBV28	TRBJ2-6	15
TGTGCCAGCAGTTTATTGGGACAGGGTCAGCCCCAGCATTTT	CASSLLGQGQPQHF	TRBD1	.	TRBV27	TRBJ1-5	14
TGCGCCAGCAGCCAAGATATGCGGACATACAACTACGAGCAGTACTTC	CASSQDMRTYNYEQYF	.	.	TRBV4-3	TRBJ2-7	16
TGTGCCAGCAGCTCCGACAGTTCCTACACTGAAGCTTTCTTT	CASSSDSSYTEAFF	.	.	TRBV11-2	TRBJ1-1	14